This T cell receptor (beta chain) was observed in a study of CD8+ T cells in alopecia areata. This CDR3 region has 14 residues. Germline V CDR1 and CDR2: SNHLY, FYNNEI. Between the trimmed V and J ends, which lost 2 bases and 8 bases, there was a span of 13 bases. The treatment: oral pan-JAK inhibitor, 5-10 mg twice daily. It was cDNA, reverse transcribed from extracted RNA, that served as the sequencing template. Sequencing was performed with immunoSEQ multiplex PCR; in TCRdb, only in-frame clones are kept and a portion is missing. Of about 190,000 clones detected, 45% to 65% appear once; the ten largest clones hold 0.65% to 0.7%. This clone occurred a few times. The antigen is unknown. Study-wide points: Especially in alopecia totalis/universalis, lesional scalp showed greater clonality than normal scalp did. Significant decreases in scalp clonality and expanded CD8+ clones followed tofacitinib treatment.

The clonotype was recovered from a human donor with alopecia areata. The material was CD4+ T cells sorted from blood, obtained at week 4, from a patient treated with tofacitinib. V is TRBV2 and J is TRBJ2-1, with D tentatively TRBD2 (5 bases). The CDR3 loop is CASSEFLSGDEQFF. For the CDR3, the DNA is TGTGCCAGCAGTGAATTCCTATCCGGGGATGAGCAGTTCTTC. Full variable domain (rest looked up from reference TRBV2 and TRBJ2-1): EPEVTQTPSHQVTQMGQEVILRCVPISNHLYFYWYRQILGQKVEFLVSFYNNEISEKSEIFDDQFSVERPDGSNFTLKIRSTKLEDSAMYFCASSEFLSGDEQFFGPGTRLTVL.